The 28 T cell receptor beta chains listed next were all sequenced from one sample in a study of control samples from healthy donors and cancer patients. Using immunoSEQ multiplex PCR, the repertoire was profiled, and TCRdb retains in-frame clones only, with some absent. The profile covers over 100,000 clones, with around nine tenths appearing a single time and roughly 3.2% taken by the ten largest. The sample comprised blood. These TCRs come from a middle-aged man in good health.

This sequence joins TRBV5-4 and TRBJ1-1; possibly TRBD1 for D (5 bases). V lost 0 bases and J lost 5, with 20 bases in between. CDR3 size: 17 residues. Germline assignment: CDR1 SGHNT and CDR2 YYREEE (reference sequence). CDR3 DNA: TGTGCCAGCAGCTTGGGGGGCAGACCGGGGAGGTATACTGAAGCTTTCTTT. This encodes CASSLGGRPGRYTEAFF.

This chain uses TRBV5-6 with TRBJ2-5; 9 bases agree with TRBD2. The CDR3 is made up of 14 amino acids. The germline gives CDR1 SGHDT, CDR2 YYEEEE. Trimming took 3 bases from V and 5 from J; bases not matched to a gene: 5. CDR3 sequence (DNA): TGTGCCAGCAGCTCGGCGCGGGGGGGTGAGACCCAGTACTTC. Translation gives CASSSARGGETQYF.

V gene TRBV9 combines with J gene TRBJ2-1, with 9 positions matching TRBD2. This CDR3 contains 15 residues. Germline loops: CDR1 SGDLS, CDR2 YYNGEE. Trimming cost V 0 bases and J 6 bases; bases outside gene matches: 4. The chain's CDR3 is CASSVDGGGANEQFF. The CDR3 DNA reads as TGTGCCAGCAGCGTAGATGGCGGGGGGGCCAATGAGCAGTTCTTC. The whole variable domain, filled in from reference TRBV9 and TRBJ2-1, reads DSGVTQTPKHLITATGQRVTLRCSPRSGDLSVYWYQQSLDQGLQFLIQYYNGEERAKGNILERFSAQQFPDLHSELNLSSLELGDSALYFCASSVDGGGANEQFFGPGTRLTVL.

The chain combines TRBV28 with TRBJ2-6; maybe TRBD1 (6 bases). The V gene lost 6 bases and the J gene lost 1 base, with 10 bases spanning the gap. CDR1 is MDHEN and CDR2 is SYDVKM in the germline V gene. The CDR3 loop spans 15 amino acids. The CDR3 loop reads CASRMDSSGANVLTF. CDR3 bases: TGTGCCAGCAGGATGGACAGTTCTGGGGCCAACGTCCTGACTTTC.

The rearrangement joins TRBV2 to TRBJ2-7; 7 positions agree with TRBD1. The CDR3 contains 12 residues. Germline values: CDR1 SNHLY, CDR2 FYNNEI. The junction had 6 bases not matched to a gene; V was cut back by 8 bases and J by 5 bases. The CDR3 DNA sequence: TGTGCCAGCGAGGGGGCCCGACACGAGCAGTACTTC. Translated: CASEGARHEQYF.

V usage is TRBV7-9 and J usage is TRBJ1-1; D gene unclear. The CDR3 has 17 amino acids. With 5 bases removed from V and 4 bases from J, the gap between germline ends came to 23 bases. Germline lookup yields CDR1 SEHNR and CDR2 FQNEAQ (reference sequence). CDR3 sequence: CASSPPLGRALGTEAFF. DNA of the CDR3: TGTGCCAGCAGCCCCCCCCTAGGTCGGGCCCTGGGCACTGAAGCTTTCTTT.

This chain joins TRBV2 and TRBJ2-1; tentatively, D is TRBD1 (6 bases). The ends were cut back, 5 bases at V and 10 bases at J, with 15 bases in the middle. Germline loops: CDR1 SNHLY, CDR2 FYNNEI. This CDR3 comprises 13 residues. CDR3 nucleotide sequence: TGTGCCAGCAGTACCCCCAGGGGCCGGGAGCAGTTCTTC. Translating gives CASSTPRGREQFF.

V and J are TRBV14 and TRBJ2-1, with D unclear. Germline CDR1 reads SGHDN; CDR2 reads FVKESK. Between the trimmed V and J ends, which lost 4 bases and 0 bases, there was a span of 4 bases. The CDR3 loop spans 13 amino acids. Written as DNA, the CDR3 is TGTGCCAGCAGCCCTGGCTCCTACAATGAGCAGTTCTTC. It translates to CASSPGSYNEQFF.

This chain links TRBV19 with TRBJ2-6; D may be TRBD1 or TRBD2 (5 bases each). V lost 3 bases and J 0 bases, leaving 12 bases between the germline ends. CDR3 length: 17 amino acids. Germline V lookup: CDR1 LNHDA, CDR2 SQIVND (reference sequence). CDR3 residues: CASSIGAGVSGANVLTF. CDR3 DNA: TGTGCCAGTAGTATCGGGGCCGGTGTCTCTGGGGCCAACGTCCTGACTTTC. The variable domain in full, with the rest retrieved from reference TRBV19 and TRBJ2-6, is DGGITQSPKYLFRKEGQNVTLSCEQNLNHDAMYWYRQDPGQGLRLIYYSQIVNDFQKGDIAEGYSVSREKKESFPLTVTSAQKNPTAFYLCASSIGAGVSGANVLTFGAGSRLTVL.

Here the CDR3 reads CASSQLGLAAETQYF. For the CDR3, the DNA is TGCGCCAGCAGCCAGTTAGGACTAGCGGCAGAGACCCAGTACTTC. The chain recombines TRBV4-1 with TRBJ2-5; 10 bases agree with TRBD2. Germline V gives CDR1 MGHRA, CDR2 YSYEKL. CDR3 length: 15 amino acids. Losses at the gene ends were 3 bases for V and 4 bases for J; bases not matched to a gene: 5.

The J gene is TRBJ1-5, the V gene TRBV9; D ambiguous. The germline V gene encodes CDR1 SGDLS and CDR2 YYNGEE. This CDR3 region has 14 residues. The germline V and J ends were trimmed by 3 bases and 0 bases, with 7 bases remaining between them. DNA of the CDR3: TGTGCCAGCAGCGGAGGAAATAGCAATCAGCCCCAGCATTTT. This encodes CASSGGNSNQPQHF.

CDR3 sequence (DNA): TGTGCCAGCAGTTACTCGGGGTCTGGAAACACCATATATTTT. As protein: CASSYSGSGNTIYF. The J gene is TRBJ1-3, the V gene TRBV6-6; D ambiguous. V was pared by 0 bases and J by 1 base, with 4 bases between. The germline gives CDR1 MNHNY, CDR2 SVGAGI (reference sequence). The CDR3 contains 14 residues.

This clone is a singleton in its sample. The chain carries TRBV11-3 and TRBJ1-6, with D maybe TRBD1 (5 bases). CDR3 length: 15 residues. CDR1 SGHNT and CDR2 YENEEA come from the germline V gene. V gave up 5 bases and J gave up 7 bases, with 15 bases separating them. The CDR3 DNA sequence: TGTGCCAGCAGCGCAAGAGGCGACAGAAATTCACCCCTCCACTTT. Protein sequence: CASSARGDRNSPLHF.

The chain couples TRBV19 to TRBJ1-1; D gene ambiguous. V dropped 3 bases and J dropped 13 bases, with 18 bases sitting between them. CDR1 and CDR2 (germline): LNHDA, SQIVND (reference sequence). CDR3 length: 13 amino acids. The CDR3 nucleotides are TGTGCCAGTAGTATCGCGGGTTTTGTCGATATTTTCTTT. Translating it yields CASSIAGFVDIFF. The variable domain in full, completed from reference TRBV19 and TRBJ1-1, reads DGGITQSPKYLFRKEGQNVTLSCEQNLNHDAMYWYRQDPGQGLRLIYYSQIVNDFQKGDIAEGYSVSREKKESFPLTVTSAQKNPTAFYLCASSIAGFVDIFFGQGTRLTVV.

As DNA, the CDR3 is TGTGCCAGCAGCCTCTCTTTTGGGACAGGGGGTACTGAAGCTTTCTTT. Encoded protein: CASSLSFGTGGTEAFF. The rearrangement links TRBV5-8 to TRBJ1-1, with TRBD1 matching 11 bases. This CDR3 is 16 amino acids long. In germline, CDR1 is SGHTS, CDR2 YDEGEE. V shed 4 bases and J 5 bases; nucleotides not matched to a gene: 10.

With respect to this clone: Other nucleotide sequences from this sample produce the same CDR3. The V call is TRBV9, the J call TRBJ2-3, with D tentatively TRBD1 (5 bases). Germline CDR1 reads SGDLS; CDR2 reads YYNGEE. The CDR3 spans 14 residues. Trimming removed 0 bases from V and 2 bases from J, with 7 bases in between. The CDR3 coding sequence is TGTGCCAGCAGCGTAGCGACAGCCACAGATACGCAGTATTTT. Its translation: CASSVATATDTQYF.

Notes on this clone: At one boundary the junction diverges from the germline segment, which might be a read error. V gene TRBV7-2 combines with J gene TRBJ2-1; D gene ambiguous. Germline CDR1 and CDR2: SGHTA and FQGNSA. The CDR3 totals 16 residues. The CDR3 region is CAGSLRVKGPYNEQFF. In DNA form, the CDR3 reads TGTGCCGGCAGCTTAAGGGTTAAGGGCCCCTACAATGAGCAGTTCTTC.

The gene calls are TRBV27 and TRBJ2-2, with TRBD1 as a possible D gene (5 bases). CDR1 MNHEY and CDR2 SMNVEV come from the germline V gene (reference sequence). This CDR3 has 16 residues. Trimming stripped 4 bases from V and 0 bases from J, with 12 bases between. CDR3 nucleotide sequence: TGTGCCAGCAGTTCCTCCGACAGAGCGAACACCGGGGAGCTGTTTTTT. Translating it yields CASSSSDRANTGELFF.

The chain uses TRBV7-3 and TRBJ1-1; D might be TRBD1 (5 bases). The CDR3 sequence is 13 residues long. The V gene's germline CDR1 is SGHTA and CDR2 FQGTGA. Trimming stripped 6 bases from V and 3 bases from J, with 11 bases between. CDR3: CASRLGVYTEAFF. The CDR3 DNA reads as TGTGCCAGCAGGTTGGGGGTGTACACTGAAGCTTTCTTT.

This clone was detected only a few times. The chain employs TRBV7-8 and TRBJ2-1; unclear D gene. The V and J ends lost 3 bases and 9 bases respectively, with 12 bases between them. The CDR3 is 13 residues long. Germline V gene sequence: CDR1 SGHVS, CDR2 FQNEAQ. CDR3 protein: CASSFGGEGEQFF. In DNA, the CDR3 is TGTGCCAGCAGCTTTGGTGGGGAAGGTGAGCAGTTCTTC.

The chain combines TRBV30 with TRBJ1-3; D uncertain. Germline-derived CDR1 and CDR2 are GTSNPN and SVGIG (reference sequence). V lost 0 bases to trimming and J lost 0 bases, with 15 bases between them. There are 17 residues in the CDR3. The CDR3 protein is CAWSVLAMSSSGNTIYF. The CDR3 region has the DNA TGTGCCTGGAGTGTATTAGCCATGAGTTCCTCTGGAAACACCATATATTTT.

This sequence joins TRBV9 and TRBJ2-5; the D gene could be TRBD1 or TRBD2 (6 bases each). Germline V CDR1 and CDR2: SGDLS, YYNGEE. V lost 3 bases, J lost 4 bases, and 10 bases lay in between. The CDR3 runs to 13 residues. The CDR3 here is CASSAGGGETQYF. The CDR3 bases are TGTGCCAGCAGCGCCGGAGGGGGAGAGACCCAGTACTTC. The entire variable domain, with the rest obtained from reference TRBV9 and TRBJ2-5, is as follows: DSGVTQTPKHLITATGQRVTLRCSPRSGDLSVYWYQQSLDQGLQFLIQYYNGEERAKGNILERFSAQQFPDLHSELNLSSLELGDSALYFCASSAGGGETQYFGPGTRLLVL.

The chain couples TRBV19 to TRBJ1-5; D unresolved. V lost 1 base, J lost 7 bases, and 5 bases lay in between. Per germline, CDR1 LNHDA and CDR2 SQIVND (reference sequence). This CDR3 has 12 residues. The CDR3 region is CASSIGLQPQHF. CDR3 nucleotide sequence: TGTGCCAGTAGTATAGGGTTACAGCCCCAGCATTTT.

V gene TRBV28 combines with J gene TRBJ1-5, with a possible D match to TRBD1 (5 bases). Looked up from germline, CDR1 is MDHEN and CDR2 is SYDVKM. The CDR3 sequence is 12 residues long. Trimming took 4 bases from V and 7 from J, leaving 8 bases between them. The CDR3 sequence: CASSWGRQPQHF. CDR3 DNA sequence: TGTGCCAGCAGTTGGGGGAGGCAGCCCCAGCATTTT.

This clone was seen a handful of times. The J gene is TRBJ2-7, the V gene TRBV11-3; 9 bases match TRBD1. CDR1 and CDR2 from the germline V gene are SGHNT and YENEEA. The CDR3 is made up of 15 amino acids. V dropped 5 bases and J dropped 7; count of bases not matched to a gene: 12. The CDR3 protein is CASSRLGQGGREQYF. Written as DNA, the CDR3 is TGTGCCAGCAGCCGCCTGGGACAGGGAGGGCGGGAGCAGTACTTC.

The chain employs TRBV2 and TRBJ2-1; TRBD1 matches 9 bases. The CDR3 has 15 amino acids. Germline CDR1 reads SNHLY; CDR2 reads FYNNEI. V lost 9 bases and J lost 6; bases outside the gene matches: 12. The CDR3 DNA reads as TGTGCCAGTTTAGCAGGGACAGGGAACATCAATGAGCAGTTCTTC. Translation gives CASLAGTGNINEQFF.

The chain combines TRBV7-8 with TRBJ2-7, with 7 bases lining up with TRBD1. Trimming removed 1 base from V and 2 bases from J; junction bases left unmatched: 2. This CDR3 is built from 14 residues. From germline, CDR1 is SGHVS and CDR2 FQNEAQ. CDR3 in amino acids: CASSLGQGAYEQYF. The CDR3 nucleotides read TGTGCCAGCAGCTTAGGCCAGGGGGCCTACGAGCAGTACTTC.

The V and J genes are TRBV24-1 and TRBJ1-5, with D maybe TRBD1 (6 bases). The CDR3 extends over 13 amino acids. V was clipped by 9 bases and J by 4 bases, with 12 bases between them. Germline-derived CDR1 and CDR2 are KGHDR and SFDVKD. The CDR3 region is CATPQGQNQPQHF. CDR3 nucleotides: TGTGCCACCCCCCAGGGGCAGAATCAGCCCCAGCATTTT.